This entry describes one T cell receptor (beta chain). This clone was picked up a small number of times. The antigen this receptor binds is unknown. No per-base quality is available; no much larger clone lies one base away. The record originates from a study of blood T cell repertoires in COVID-19 (dated by TCRdb to the early 2020s). Study-level background: Samples covering the acute and convalescent phases of COVID-19 were provided by collaborators in the United States, Italy and Spain. Sample metadata almost always included a de-identified subject ID, COVID-19 status, age in years and sex. Subjects who had been exposed to COVID-19, were actively infected with it, or had recovered from it provided the deeply sampled blood TCRbeta repertoires that made up the dataset. The repertoires were made available in a free public database intended to serve as a resource for research on the immune response to SARS-CoV-2. Samples came from the ongoing ImmuneRACE study (first 160 participants) plus 1,254 subjects from 6 global collaborators. Where HLA class I and class II types were available, the types were taken from metadata supplied by the sample provider, not from assay-based typing. The prospective study material was composed of cDNA or gDNA derived from T cells, B-cell-depleted T cells, or PBMCs. Overall study results and their limits: Clinical and demographic metadata were provided uncurated, with the amount varying by source and participant.

Whole blood was collected in K2EDTA tubes by collaborating institutions according to the institutions' own protocols. For TCRbeta analysis, collaborators shipped samples as frozen whole blood, isolated PBMCs, or DNA extracted from either of those sample types. The V and J ends are trimmed by 8 bases and 9 bases, leaving 17 bases between them. Including the terminal cysteine and phenylalanine, the CDR3 comprises 13 residues. CDR3 DNA is the only sequence kept; it has 39 bases, read in frame from the first base. CDR1 and CDR2 are drawn from the germline V gene (reference sequence): SEHNR, FQNEAQ. The immunoSEQ Assay, a bias-controlled multiplex PCR, was used to amplify TCRbeta CDR3 regions from genomic DNA. Turning to the authors' computational methods: The number of nucleated cells in each sample was estimated by amplification of reference gene primers within the assay. Sequence reads were collapsed and filtered to measure the absolute abundance of every unique TCRbeta CDR3 rearrangement. Productive Simpson clonality was computed per sample as the square root of Simpson's diversity index over productive rearrangements. Sourced from immuneACCESS, this table was stored by TCRdb with only in-frame sequences that have V and J called. A share of the clones is absent; for the studies checked, an unresolved V gene accounts for under half, and the remainder has no known explanation. V, J and clone size reflect that table, while D and trimming were determined from the DNA. The sample table shows about 100,000 clones, and more than 90% are seen once. Roughly 1.7% of the sample rests with the top ten.

The sequence was collected from a man in his 60s with acute or convalescent COVID-19. The specimen was peripheral blood. The V and J genes are TRBV7-9 and TRBJ2-1, with the D gene uncertain. The CDR3 reads CASDSSTIGEQFF. The DNA sequence is given as TGTGCCAGCGATAGCAGCACCATCGGTGAGCAGTTCTTC.